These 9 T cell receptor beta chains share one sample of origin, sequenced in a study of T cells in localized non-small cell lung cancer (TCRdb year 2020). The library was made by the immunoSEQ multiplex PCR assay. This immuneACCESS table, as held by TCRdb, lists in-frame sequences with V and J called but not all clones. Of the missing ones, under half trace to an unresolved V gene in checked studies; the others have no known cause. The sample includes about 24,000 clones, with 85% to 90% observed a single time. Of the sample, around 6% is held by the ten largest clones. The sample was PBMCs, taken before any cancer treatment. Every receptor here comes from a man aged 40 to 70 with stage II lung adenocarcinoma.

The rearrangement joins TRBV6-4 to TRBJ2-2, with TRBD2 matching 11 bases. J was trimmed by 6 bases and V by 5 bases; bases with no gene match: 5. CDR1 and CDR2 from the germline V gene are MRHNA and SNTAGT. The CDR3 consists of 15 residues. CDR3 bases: TGTGCCAGCAGTCTAGCGGGGGGCCTTGCCGGGGAGCTGTTTTTT. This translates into CASSLAGGLAGELFF.

CDR3 nucleotides: TGTGCCAGCTCGGAGGGAGGCGAGCAGTACTTC. This sequence encodes CASSEGGEQYF. The V and J genes are TRBV6-5 and TRBJ2-7; D may be TRBD2 (6 bases). This CDR3 has 11 amino acids. V was cut by 8 bases and J by 6 bases, with 11 bases left in between. CDR1 MNHEY and CDR2 SVGAGI come from the germline V gene.

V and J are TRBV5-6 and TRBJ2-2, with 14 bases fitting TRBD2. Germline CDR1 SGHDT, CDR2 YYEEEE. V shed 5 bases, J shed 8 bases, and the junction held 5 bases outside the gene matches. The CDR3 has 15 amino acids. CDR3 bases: TGTGCCAGCAGTTCCGGGACTAGCGGGAGTGGGGAGCTGTTTTTT. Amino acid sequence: CASSSGTSGSGELFF.

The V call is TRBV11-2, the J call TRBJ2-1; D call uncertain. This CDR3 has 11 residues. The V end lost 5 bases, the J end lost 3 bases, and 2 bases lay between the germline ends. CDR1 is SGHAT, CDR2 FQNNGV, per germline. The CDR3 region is CASSVYNEQFF. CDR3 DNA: TGTGCCAGCAGCGTCTACAATGAGCAGTTCTTC.

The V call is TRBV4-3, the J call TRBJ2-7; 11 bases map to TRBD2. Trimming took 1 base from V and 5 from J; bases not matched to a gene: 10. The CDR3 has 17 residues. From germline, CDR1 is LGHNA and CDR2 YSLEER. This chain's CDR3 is CASSQVLGSGGGNEQYF. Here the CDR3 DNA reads TGCGCCAGCAGCCAAGTACTTGGTAGCGGGGGGGGTAACGAGCAGTACTTC.

The CDR3 DNA sequence: TGTGCCAGCAGCGTAGATCACCAAGAGACCCAGTACTTC. Protein: CASSVDHQETQYF. V is TRBV9 and J is TRBJ2-5; D is ambiguous. Looked up from germline, CDR1 is SGDLS and CDR2 is YYNGEE. The V end lost 0 bases, the J end lost 0 bases, and 3 bases lay between the germline ends. The CDR3 length is 13 residues.

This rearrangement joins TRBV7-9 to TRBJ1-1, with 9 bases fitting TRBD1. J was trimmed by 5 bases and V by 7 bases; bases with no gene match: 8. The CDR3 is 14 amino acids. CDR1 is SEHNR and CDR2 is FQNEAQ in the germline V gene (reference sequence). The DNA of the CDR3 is TGTGCCAGCACCGGACAGGGGACGGTAACTGAAGCTTTCTTT. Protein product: CASTGQGTVTEAFF.

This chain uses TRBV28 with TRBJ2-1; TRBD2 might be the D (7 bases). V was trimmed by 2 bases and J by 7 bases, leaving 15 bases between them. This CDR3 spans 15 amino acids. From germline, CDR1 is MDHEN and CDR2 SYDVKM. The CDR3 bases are TGTGCCAGCAGTTTAGGGGGGGCACCCTTGAATGAGCAGTTCTTC. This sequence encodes CASSLGGAPLNEQFF.

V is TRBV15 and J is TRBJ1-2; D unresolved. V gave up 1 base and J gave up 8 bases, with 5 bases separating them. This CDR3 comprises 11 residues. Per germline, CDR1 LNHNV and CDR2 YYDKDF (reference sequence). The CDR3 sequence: CATSRGVGYTF. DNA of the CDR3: TGTGCCACCAGCAGAGGGGTCGGCTACACCTTC.